Below, one T cell receptor (beta chain) is given with its context. The antigen remains undetermined. TCR beta CDR3 regions were amplified from RNA transcripts. Second-round multiplex PCR came after first-round RT-PCR with HTBI primers. One entry per CDR3 protein results from TCRdb running MiXCR on the multiplex PCR reads. Counted here are 350,000 to 400,000 distinct CDR3 sequences, approximately 16% occurring once; the ten biggest clones make up around 1.4%. This entry is derived from a study of Graves' ophthalmopathy and Graves' hyperthyroidism. The V end lost 6 bases, the J end lost 7 bases, and 15 bases lay between the germline ends. The CDR3 spans 12 residues. Germline-derived CDR1 and CDR2 are DFQATT and SNEGSKA (reference sequence). Ineligible for inclusion were patients with other autoimmune diseases, uncontrolled infections, pregnancy or lactation. Symptoms, serum thyroxine and TRAb, thyroid ultrasound, and orbital computed tomography formed the diagnostic basis. A 10 ml volume of fresh peripheral blood provided the PBMCs.

Study-wide results and caveats: Built on 13 signatures, a model told ophthalmopathy apart from stable hyperthyroidism with approximately 88% sensitivity and less than 82% specificity.

The sequenced material came from peripheral blood. This TCR was recovered from a young woman with Graves' ophthalmopathy. The genes are TRBV20-1 and TRBJ1-2; D is undetermined. The CDR3 reads CSASGLGGGYTF. The DNA of the CDR3 is TGCAGTGCCAGTGGTTTGGGAGGTGGCTACACCTTC.